The rows below give T cell receptor beta chains drawn from one sample of a study of shared clonotypes between healthy human individuals. The protocol was immunoSEQ multiplex PCR, while the TCRdb copy is restricted to in-frame clones and leaves out a portion. This table holds around 2,100,000 clones, less than 95% found once. Material: naive CD8+ T cells sorted from blood. These TCRs come from a man aged 18 to 30 in good health. CDR3s include the opening cysteine and the closing phenylalanine or tryptophan. The D gene is left open where the match is weak. Expanded clones get a size class; other rows say once, few or many, or leave the size out.

cdr3_aa: CASSSQRGATDTQYF
cdr3_nt: TGTGCCAGCAGCAGCCAGCGGGGGGCCACAGATACGCAGTATTTT
clone_size: -
d_call: TRBD2
j_call: TRBJ2-3
v_call: TRBV11-2

cdr3_aa: CASSSDRAYEQYF
cdr3_nt: TGTGCCAGCAGCTCTGACAGGGCCTACGAGCAGTACTTC
clone_size: -
d_call: TRBD1
j_call: TRBJ2-7
v_call: TRBV5-6

cdr3_aa: CASSWDSSTYNEQFF
cdr3_nt: TGTGCCAGCAGCTGGGACAGTTCCACGTACAATGAGCAGTTCTTC
clone_size: -
d_call: TRBD1
j_call: TRBJ2-1
v_call: TRBV11-2

cdr3_aa: CASSVDASASLDPGDAETQYF
cdr3_nt: TGTGCCAGCAGCGTAGATGCTTCGGCTAGCCTCGACCCGGGCGATGCTGAGACCCAGTACTTC
clone_size: -
d_call: -
j_call: TRBJ2-5
v_call: TRBV9

cdr3_aa: CATSPKSSYNEQFF
cdr3_nt: TGTGCCACCAGCCCGAAAAGCTCCTACAATGAGCAGTTCTTC
clone_size: once
d_call: -
j_call: TRBJ2-1
v_call: TRBV15

cdr3_aa: CASGGETSGGELFF
cdr3_nt: TGTGCCAGCGGGGGCGAGACCTCGGGCGGGGAGCTGTTTTTT
clone_size: -
d_call: -
j_call: TRBJ2-2
v_call: TRBV9

cdr3_aa: CASSYSPSGDQETQYF
cdr3_nt: TGTGCCAGCAGTTACAGTCCGTCGGGCGACCAAGAGACCCAGTACTTC
clone_size: once
d_call: -
j_call: TRBJ2-5
v_call: TRBV6-5

cdr3_aa: CASSWAREVSTEAFF
cdr3_nt: TGTGCCAGCAGCTGGGCGAGGGAGGTCAGCACTGAAGCTTTCTTT
clone_size: -
d_call: -
j_call: TRBJ1-1
v_call: TRBV5-5

cdr3_aa: CAWDRDNQPQHF
cdr3_nt: TGTGCCTGGGACAGGGACAATCAGCCCCAGCATTTT
clone_size: once
d_call: TRBD1
j_call: TRBJ1-5
v_call: TRBV30

cdr3_aa: CASSNLISGVRSYEQYF
cdr3_nt: TGCGCCAGCAGCAACTTAATATCAGGGGTCCGCTCCTACGAGCAGTACTTC
clone_size: once
d_call: -
j_call: TRBJ2-7
v_call: TRBV4-1

cdr3_aa: CASGEREAARSGANVLTF
cdr3_nt: TGTGCCAGCGGAGAGCGTGAGGCAGCACGCTCTGGGGCCAACGTCCTGACTTTC
clone_size: -
d_call: -
j_call: TRBJ2-6
v_call: TRBV7-9

cdr3_aa: CASRPRLAGSYEQYF
cdr3_nt: TGTGCCAGCAGACCGCGACTAGCGGGCTCCTACGAGCAGTACTTC
clone_size: -
d_call: TRBD2
j_call: TRBJ2-7
v_call: TRBV6-5

cdr3_aa: CSVEGIDRAGAFF
cdr3_nt: TGCAGCGTTGAAGGGATAGACAGGGCTGGAGCTTTCTTT
clone_size: once
d_call: TRBD1
j_call: TRBJ1-1
v_call: TRBV29-1

cdr3_aa: CASSDGRISNQPQHF
cdr3_nt: TGTGCCAGCAGTGATGGCAGGATTAGCAATCAGCCCCAGCATTTT
clone_size: -
d_call: -
j_call: TRBJ1-5
v_call: TRBV6-1

cdr3_aa: CASSYGRSETQYF
cdr3_nt: TGTGCCAGCAGCTACGGGCGTTCGGAGACCCAGTACTTC
clone_size: -
d_call: -
j_call: TRBJ2-5
v_call: TRBV9

cdr3_aa: CASSSDGRETQYF
cdr3_nt: TGTGCCAGCAGCTCCGACGGACGAGAGACCCAGTACTTC
clone_size: -
d_call: -
j_call: TRBJ2-5
v_call: TRBV7-9

cdr3_aa: CASSQDWGVSYNEQFF
cdr3_nt: TGCGCCAGCAGCCAAGATTGGGGGGTCTCCTACAATGAGCAGTTCTTC
clone_size: -
d_call: -
j_call: TRBJ2-1
v_call: TRBV4-3

cdr3_aa: CASSSSSDTQYF
cdr3_nt: TGTGCCAGCAGCTCTTCTTCAGATACGCAGTATTTT
clone_size: -
d_call: -
j_call: TRBJ2-3
v_call: TRBV11-3

cdr3_aa: CASSIVVGDEQYF
cdr3_nt: TGTGCCAGTAGTATAGTCGTGGGTGACGAGCAGTACTTC
clone_size: -
d_call: -
j_call: TRBJ2-7
v_call: TRBV19

cdr3_aa: CASSLVGTGVPEAFF
cdr3_nt: TGTGCCAGCAGCCTAGTTGGGACAGGGGTTCCCGAAGCTTTCTTT
clone_size: -
d_call: TRBD1
j_call: TRBJ1-1
v_call: TRBV11-2

cdr3_aa: CASSYHEQYF
cdr3_nt: TGTGCCAGCAGCTACCACGAGCAGTACTTC
clone_size: -
d_call: -
j_call: TRBJ2-7
v_call: TRBV6-9

cdr3_aa: CASSPELSGGELFF
cdr3_nt: TGTGCCAGCAGCCCGGAACTCTCGGGCGGGGAGCTGTTTTTT
clone_size: -
d_call: -
j_call: TRBJ2-2
v_call: TRBV6-5

cdr3_aa: CASSTSGSYEQYF
cdr3_nt: TGCGCCAGCAGCACTAGCGGGAGCTACGAGCAGTACTTC
clone_size: -
d_call: TRBD2
j_call: TRBJ2-7
v_call: TRBV5-1

cdr3_aa: CASSEPGRTSGANVLTF
cdr3_nt: TGTGCCAGCAGCGAACCGGGACGGACCTCTGGGGCCAACGTCCTGACTTTC
clone_size: -
d_call: -
j_call: TRBJ2-6
v_call: TRBV25-1

cdr3_aa: CASSPGSERLAKNIQYF
cdr3_nt: TGTGCCAGCTCACCGGGTAGTGAGCGACTAGCCAAAAACATTCAGTACTTC
clone_size: -
d_call: -
j_call: TRBJ2-4
v_call: TRBV18

cdr3_aa: CASSQGGNSPLHF
cdr3_nt: TGCGCCAGCAGCCAAGGGGGAAATTCACCCCTCCACTTT
clone_size: few
d_call: -
j_call: TRBJ1-6
v_call: TRBV4-1

cdr3_aa: CASTPPYRDLDGNTIYF
cdr3_nt: TGTGCCAGCACACCACCTTACAGGGACTTGGATGGAAACACCATATATTTT
clone_size: -
d_call: -
j_call: TRBJ1-3
v_call: TRBV7-9

cdr3_aa: CASSLATVMNTEAFF
cdr3_nt: TGTGCCAGCAGCTTAGCCACAGTCATGAACACTGAAGCTTTCTTT
clone_size: -
d_call: -
j_call: TRBJ1-1
v_call: TRBV7-9

cdr3_aa: CASSQSGSYEQYF
cdr3_nt: TGTGCCAGCAGCCAATCAGGGTCTTACGAGCAGTACTTC
clone_size: -
d_call: -
j_call: TRBJ2-7
v_call: TRBV16

cdr3_aa: CASSQAGGVPSYNEQFF
cdr3_nt: TGCGCCAGCAGCCAGGCAGGGGGAGTCCCCTCCTACAATGAGCAGTTCTTC
clone_size: -
d_call: TRBD1
j_call: TRBJ2-1
v_call: TRBV4-3

cdr3_aa: CASSTVEGSVTDTQYF
cdr3_nt: TGTGCCAGCAGTACTGTAGAGGGGTCGGTGACAGATACGCAGTATTTT
clone_size: -
d_call: -
j_call: TRBJ2-3
v_call: TRBV7-9

cdr3_aa: CASSESGSYEQYF
cdr3_nt: TGTGCCAGCAGTGAATCCGGGTCCTACGAGCAGTACTTC
clone_size: -
d_call: -
j_call: TRBJ2-7
v_call: TRBV2

cdr3_aa: CASSSTEGYEQYF
cdr3_nt: TGTGCCAGCAGCTCCACCGAGGGTTACGAGCAGTACTTC
clone_size: -
d_call: -
j_call: TRBJ2-7
v_call: TRBV7-6

cdr3_aa: CASLSGRAAGELFF
cdr3_nt: TGTGCCAGCCTGAGCGGGAGGGCCGCCGGGGAGCTGTTTTTT
clone_size: -
d_call: TRBD2
j_call: TRBJ2-2
v_call: TRBV27

cdr3_aa: CASSLRRLAGAYEQYF
cdr3_nt: TGTGCCAGCAGTTTAAGGCGACTAGCGGGGGCCTACGAGCAGTACTTC
clone_size: -
d_call: TRBD2
j_call: TRBJ2-7
v_call: TRBV28

cdr3_aa: CARSLGLAAYRLDEQYF
cdr3_nt: TGTGCCAGAAGCCTGGGACTAGCGGCGTACCGACTTGACGAGCAGTACTTC
clone_size: -
d_call: TRBD2
j_call: TRBJ2-7
v_call: TRBV5-3

cdr3_aa: CASSLGSSPPQDTQYF
cdr3_nt: TGTGCCAGCTCCCTGGGCTCCTCCCCTCCCCAGGATACGCAGTATTTT
clone_size: -
d_call: -
j_call: TRBJ2-3
v_call: TRBV18

cdr3_aa: CASSLVQGTVYGYTF
cdr3_nt: TGCGCCAGCAGCTTGGTTCAGGGGACCGTCTATGGCTACACCTTC
clone_size: -
d_call: -
j_call: TRBJ1-2
v_call: TRBV5-1

cdr3_aa: CASSALAGGTYEQYF
cdr3_nt: TGCGCCAGCAGCGCTCTAGCGGGGGGAACCTACGAGCAGTACTTC
clone_size: few
d_call: TRBD2
j_call: TRBJ2-7
v_call: TRBV4-1

cdr3_aa: CASSPSNQGNTIYF
cdr3_nt: TGTGCCAGCTCACCATCAAACCAGGGAAACACCATATATTTT
clone_size: once
d_call: -
j_call: TRBJ1-3
v_call: TRBV18

cdr3_aa: CASSIYGNRLTKEAFTEAFF
cdr3_nt: TGTGCCAGCAGCATTTACGGAAACAGGCTCACCAAGGAGGCGTTCACTGAAGCTTTCTTT
clone_size: once
d_call: -
j_call: TRBJ1-1
v_call: TRBV28

cdr3_aa: CASSVGWEAETQYF
cdr3_nt: TGTGCCAGCAGCGTAGGGTGGGAGGCAGAGACCCAGTACTTC
clone_size: -
d_call: -
j_call: TRBJ2-5
v_call: TRBV9

cdr3_aa: CASSMDREGNQPQHF
cdr3_nt: TGTGCCAGTAGTATGGACAGGGAGGGCAATCAGCCCCAGCATTTT
clone_size: few
d_call: TRBD1
j_call: TRBJ1-5
v_call: TRBV19

cdr3_aa: CASSLLGADINQPQHF
cdr3_nt: TGTGCCAGCAGCTTATTGGGGGCGGATATAAATCAGCCCCAGCATTTT
clone_size: -
d_call: -
j_call: TRBJ1-5
v_call: TRBV7-8

cdr3_aa: CASSESAGQGTWGYTF
cdr3_nt: TGTGCCAGCAGTGAATCCGCGGGACAGGGTACCTGGGGCTACACCTTC
clone_size: once
d_call: TRBD1
j_call: TRBJ1-2
v_call: TRBV6-1

cdr3_aa: CASSAQGANSPLHF
cdr3_nt: TGTGCCAGCAGCGCTCAGGGGGCCAATTCACCCCTCCACTTT
clone_size: -
d_call: TRBD1
j_call: TRBJ1-6
v_call: TRBV7-9

cdr3_aa: CASRPIRDNAKGVNTEAFF
cdr3_nt: TGCGCCAGCAGACCGATAAGGGACAACGCCAAGGGGGTGAACACTGAAGCTTTCTTT
clone_size: few
d_call: -
j_call: TRBJ1-1
v_call: TRBV4-1

cdr3_aa: CASSHNTGTDAFYGYTF
cdr3_nt: TGCGCCAGCAGCCACAACACCGGGACAGATGCCTTCTATGGCTACACCTTC
clone_size: -
d_call: TRBD1
j_call: TRBJ1-2
v_call: TRBV4-1

cdr3_aa: CASSELRQGKGELFF
cdr3_nt: TGTGCCAGCAGTGAATTGCGACAGGGTAAAGGGGAGCTGTTTTTT
clone_size: -
d_call: TRBD1
j_call: TRBJ2-2
v_call: TRBV6-1

cdr3_aa: CASSLGASGTYEQYF
cdr3_nt: TGTGCCAGCAGTTTAGGAGCTAGCGGGACCTACGAGCAGTACTTC
clone_size: -
d_call: TRBD2
j_call: TRBJ2-7
v_call: TRBV27

cdr3_aa: CASSLMGQGNQPQHF
cdr3_nt: TGTGCCAGCAGTTTAATGGGACAGGGTAATCAGCCCCAGCATTTT
clone_size: -
d_call: TRBD1
j_call: TRBJ1-5
v_call: TRBV27